This passage covers 26 T cell receptor beta chains from one sample sequenced in a study of cytomegalovirus exposure and HLA in healthy donors. Primers for the PCR totalled 60 Vbeta and 13 Jbeta. Only in-frame clones appear in the TCRdb table, and some are missing; sequencing was by immunoSEQ multiplex PCR. This table holds 140,000 to 150,000 clones. Material for sequencing was PBMCs. The receptor set was obtained from a woman between 50 and 59 years old in good health and CMV-seronegative.

This sequence joins TRBV19 and TRBJ2-5; D is perhaps TRBD2 (6 bases). Germline V gene sequence: CDR1 LNHDA, CDR2 SQIVND (reference sequence). This CDR3 comprises 15 residues. V lost 1 base to trimming and J lost 4 bases, with 13 bases between them. CDR3 nucleotide sequence: TGTGCCAGTAGTATAGGGGTGGGGGGTGGAGAGACCCAGTACTTC. It codes for CASSIGVGGGETQYF.

V and J are TRBV4-2 and TRBJ2-7; maybe TRBD1 (5 bases). This CDR3 region has 15 residues. CDR1 is LGHNA and CDR2 is YNFKEQ in the germline V gene. V shed 0 bases and J shed 4 bases, with 13 bases lying between them. CDR3 protein: CASSQDGQGRYEQYF. For the CDR3, the DNA is TGTGCCAGCAGCCAAGATGGGCAGGGAAGATACGAGCAGTACTTC.

The J gene is TRBJ1-2, the V gene TRBV30; D gene ambiguous. The length of the CDR3 is 14 residues. Trimming shortened V by 0 bases and J by 5 bases, and 13 bases separated the two germline ends. Germline lookup yields CDR1 GTSNPN and CDR2 SVGIG (reference sequence). The CDR3 spells CAWSVLTEIYGYTF. The CDR3 region has the DNA TGTGCCTGGAGTGTACTCACGGAGATATATGGCTACACCTTC.

V is TRBV5-4 and J is TRBJ2-7; 13 positions match TRBD2. The CDR3 consists of 16 residues. The trim removed 4 bases at V and 3 bases at J, leaving 7 bases unmatched. The germline V gene has CDR1 SGHNT and CDR2 YYREEE (reference sequence). In nucleotides, the CDR3 is TGTGCCAGCAGCCGTAGACTAGCGGGAGGCCTCTACGAGCAGTACTTC. Translation: CASSRRLAGGLYEQYF.

The V gene is TRBV6-5, the J gene TRBJ1-1, with no clear D. The CDR3 runs 15 residues. Germline V gene sequence: CDR1 MNHEY, CDR2 SVGAGI. V lost 2 bases to trimming and J lost 5 bases, with 15 bases between them. This CDR3 reads CASSYHRPGGTEAFF. Written as DNA, the CDR3 is TGTGCCAGCAGTTACCATCGGCCGGGAGGGACTGAAGCTTTCTTT.

V is TRBV6-1 and J is TRBJ1-5; TRBD1 might be the D (6 bases). Trimming took 8 bases from V and 4 from J, leaving 15 bases between them. CDR3 length: 14 residues. CDR1 is MNHNS, CDR2 SASEGT, per germline. CDR3 DNA: TGTGCCAGCGGCATACAGGGTCCGAATCAGCCCCAGCATTTT. Protein: CASGIQGPNQPQHF.

This rearrangement joins TRBV18 to TRBJ1-2; no clear D gene. CDR3 length: 15 residues. Germline loops: CDR1 KGHSH, CDR2 LQKENI. The germline V and J ends were trimmed by 3 bases and 6 bases, with 17 bases remaining between them. CDR3 residues: CASSPPQTRHHGYTF. DNA of the CDR3: TGTGCCAGCTCACCCCCCCAGACAAGACACCATGGCTACACCTTC.

This chain joins TRBV10-3 and TRBJ1-3, with a tentative D call TRBD1 (6 bases). Trimming removed 0 bases from V and 1 base from J, with 10 bases in between. CDR3 length equals 16 residues. Germline V gene sequence: CDR1 ENHRY, CDR2 SYGVKD. CDR3: CAISESRGASGNTIYF. Here the CDR3 DNA reads TGTGCCATCAGTGAGTCTCGGGGGGCTTCTGGAAACACCATATATTTT.

The chain recombines TRBV6-1 with TRBJ2-1; TRBD1 matches at 8 bases. The CDR3 sequence is 15 residues long. From germline, CDR1 is MNHNS and CDR2 SASEGT. V dropped 1 base and J dropped 5; count of bases not matched to a gene: 4. CDR3 sequence (DNA): TGTGCCAGCAGTGAAGACAGGGGGTCCCACAATGAGCAGTTCTTC. Protein sequence: CASSEDRGSHNEQFF.

This chain links TRBV18 with TRBJ2-7; 9 bases map to TRBD1. The ends lost 3 bases at V and 6 bases at J; junction bases unmatched: 9. This CDR3 is 15 amino acids long. Per the germline V gene, CDR1 is KGHSH and CDR2 is LQKENI. The CDR3 protein is CASSPPGTGWSEQYF. For the CDR3, the DNA is TGTGCCAGCTCACCTCCCGGGACAGGGTGGTCCGAGCAGTACTTC.

The rearrangement joins TRBV9 to TRBJ2-5; perhaps TRBD1 as D (6 bases). The CDR3 has 16 amino acids. Per the germline V gene, CDR1 is SGDLS and CDR2 is YYNGEE. V was clipped by 3 bases and J by 1 base, with 16 bases between them. CDR3 amino acids: CASSADPYRVQETQYF. The CDR3 DNA reads as TGTGCCAGCAGCGCCGACCCTTACAGGGTCCAAGAGACCCAGTACTTC.

The chain is built from TRBV10-2 and TRBJ1-2; weak D call: TRBD1 (5 bases). Between the trimmed V and J ends, which lost 4 bases and 7 bases, there was a span of 13 bases. Germline CDR1 reads WSHSY; CDR2 reads SAAADI. The CDR3 has 13 amino acids. CDR3 in DNA: TGCGCCAGCAGTGGGGAGGGGACGGGTGGCTACACCTTC. This codes for CASSGEGTGGYTF.

The gene calls are TRBV15 and TRBJ1-2; 7 bases are a match to TRBD1. The V gene's germline CDR1 is LNHNV and CDR2 YYDKDF (reference sequence). The V segment lost 3 bases and the J segment 3 bases; nucleotides outside the gene matches: 7. The CDR3 has 15 residues. This CDR3 is CATSSGTAGHYGYTF. As DNA, the CDR3 is TGTGCCACCAGCAGCGGGACAGCGGGCCACTATGGCTACACCTTC.

V gene TRBV7-8 combines with J gene TRBJ2-7, with TRBD2 matching 7 bases. This CDR3 is built from 14 residues. Germline trimming cut 1 base from V and 3 bases from J; bases unmatched to any gene: 3. CDR1 and CDR2 (germline): SGHVS, FQNEAQ. The CDR3 loop reads CASSLGGGGYEQYF. DNA of the CDR3: TGTGCCAGCAGCTTAGGTGGGGGGGGCTACGAGCAGTACTTC. The full variable domain, completed using reference TRBV7-8 and TRBJ2-7, is GAGVSQSPRYKVAKRGQDVALRCDPISGHVSLFWYQQALGQGPEFLTYFQNEAQLDKSGLPSDRFFAERPEGSVSTLKIQRTQQEDSAVYLCASSLGGGGYEQYFGPGTRLTVT.

The rearrangement links TRBV7-9 to TRBJ2-7; weak D call: TRBD2 (5 bases). Germline CDR1 reads SEHNR; CDR2 reads FQNEAQ (reference sequence). The V and J ends lost 3 bases and 3 bases respectively, with 9 bases between them. The CDR3 has 13 amino acids. For the CDR3, the DNA is TGTGCCAGCAGCTTCTCGGCGGGCTACGAGCAGTACTTC. Its protein is CASSFSAGYEQYF.

This rearrangement joins TRBV30 to TRBJ2-2, with 8 bases fitting TRBD1. This CDR3 is built from 15 residues. Trimming removed 0 bases from V and 4 bases from J; junction bases left unmatched: 4. Germline CDR1 GTSNPN, CDR2 SVGIG (reference sequence). The CDR3 region has the DNA TGTGCCTGGAGTGTACGGGACAGGCGCACCGGGGAGCTGTTTTTT. It translates to CAWSVRDRRTGELFF.

The V gene is TRBV18, the J gene TRBJ1-6; D might be TRBD1 (5 bases). With 6 bases removed from V and 0 bases from J, the gap between germline ends came to 9 bases. Germline V CDR1 and CDR2: KGHSH, LQKENI. The CDR3 covers 15 residues. The CDR3: CASSEGSSYNSPLHF. The CDR3 DNA reads TGTGCCAGCTCGGAGGGGAGCTCCTATAATTCACCCCTCCACTTT.

V gene TRBV5-1 combines with J gene TRBJ2-1; D gene unclear. The ends were cut back, 4 bases at V and 2 bases at J, with 10 bases in the middle. Germline-derived CDR1 and CDR2 are SGHRS and YFSETQ. This CDR3 has 14 amino acids. In DNA form, the CDR3 reads TGCGCCAGCAGCCCAGACCAGGCCTACAATGAGCAGTTCTTC. This gives the protein CASSPDQAYNEQFF.

The CDR3 bases are TGTGCCAGCAGCCCAGGAGCGGGAGATTATGAGCAGTTCTTC. It is translated as CASSPGAGDYEQFF. The chain has TRBV4-2 and TRBJ2-1, with 8 bases identical to TRBD2. CDR3 size: 14 residues. Germline values: CDR1 LGHNA, CDR2 YNFKEQ. The trim removed 4 bases at V and 8 bases at J, leaving 7 bases unmatched.

The rearrangement links TRBV5-6 to TRBJ2-7; 7 bases fit TRBD2. The CDR3 loop spans 17 amino acids. CDR1 is SGHDT and CDR2 is YYEEEE in the germline V gene. V lost 1 base to trimming and J lost 0 bases; unmatched junction nucleotides: 10. This chain's CDR3 is CASSLSEGGTISYEQYF. CDR3 in DNA: TGTGCCAGCAGCTTGTCTGAAGGAGGGACTATCTCCTACGAGCAGTACTTC.

The V call is TRBV10-3, the J call TRBJ2-3, with TRBD2 identical over 13 bases. V was clipped by 10 bases and J by 4 bases; unmatched bases: 5. The CDR3 covers 14 residues. Per germline, CDR1 ENHRY and CDR2 SYGVKD. CDR3 sequence: CATRTSGGSDTQYF. In DNA, the CDR3 is TGTGCCACCCGGACTAGCGGGGGCTCAGATACGCAGTATTTT.

This chain connects TRBV5-1 to TRBJ2-7; TRBD1 matches at 7 bases. V lost 4 bases to trimming and J lost 1 base; unmatched junction nucleotides: 5. This CDR3 is built from 14 residues. Germline V gene lookup returns CDR1 SGHRS and CDR2 YFSETQ. CDR3 region: CASSLGTESYEQYF. The CDR3 DNA is TGCGCCAGCAGCCTCGGGACAGAGTCCTACGAGCAGTACTTC.

The gene calls are TRBV9 and TRBJ2-1, with 10 bases identical to TRBD2. The germline gives CDR1 SGDLS, CDR2 YYNGEE. Trimming cost V 4 bases and J 0 bases; bases outside gene matches: 7. The CDR3 consists of 17 residues. The CDR3 protein is CASSILSGGSSYNEQFF. CDR3 nucleotide sequence: TGTGCCAGCAGCATCCTTAGCGGGGGGAGCTCCTACAATGAGCAGTTCTTC.

The V gene is TRBV28, the J gene TRBJ2-7; 7 bases map to TRBD1. The length of the CDR3 is 13 residues. CDR1 MDHEN and CDR2 SYDVKM come from the germline V gene. V was clipped by 5 bases and J by 2 bases; unmatched bases: 3. The CDR3 loop reads CASSRQGAYEQYF. The CDR3 DNA follows: TGTGCCAGCAGTAGACAGGGCGCCTACGAGCAGTACTTC.

The V gene is TRBV5-1, the J gene TRBJ1-3; D possibly corresponds to TRBD1 (5 bases). Germline CDR1 is SGHRS and CDR2 is YFSETQ. The CDR3 totals 16 residues. V was cut by 1 base and J by 7 bases, with 18 bases left in between. CDR3 sequence (DNA): TGCGCCAGCAGCTTGTACGACAGCTCAATGGGCAACACCATATATTTT. Translation gives CASSLYDSSMGNTIYF.

V and J are TRBV7-9 and TRBJ2-6; D gene ambiguous. Trimming left V 5 bases short and J 0 bases short, with 11 bases between. The CDR3 is made up of 16 amino acids. Germline-derived CDR1 and CDR2 are SEHNR and FQNEAQ (reference sequence). The CDR3 is CASSGYSNSGANVLTF. Written as DNA, the CDR3 is TGTGCCAGCAGCGGCTACAGTAACTCTGGGGCCAACGTCCTGACTTTC. Complete variable domain (other parts from reference TRBV7-9 and TRBJ2-6): DTGVSQNPRHKITKRGQNVTFRCDPISEHNRLYWYRQTLGQGPEFLTYFQNEAQLEKSRLLSDRFSAERPKGSFSTLEIQRTEQGDSAMYLCASSGYSNSGANVLTFGAGSRLTVL.